The clone carrying this T cell receptor beta chain was picked up one time. The sample is drawn from a study of OX40 agonist ivuxolimab in advanced cancers. The protocol was immunoSEQ multiplex PCR, while the TCRdb copy is restricted to in-frame clones and leaves out a portion. The table lists nearly 25,000 clones, around three quarters of them singletons. The V gene's germline CDR1 is LNHNV and CDR2 YYDKDF (reference sequence). CDR3 length equals 14 residues. V shed 3 bases and J shed 5 bases, with 13 bases lying between them. Sequencing was performed on CD4+ or CD8+ T cells sorted from blood, taken in a trial of the OX40 agonist ivuxolimab. This receptor was identified in an adult with an advanced solid tumor such as melanoma, head and neck, liver or kidney cancer. The chain uses TRBV15 and TRBJ2-5, with a tentative D call TRBD1 (6 bases). The CDR3 loop reads CATSSGQIGETQYF. The CDR3 nucleotides are TGTGCCACCAGCAGCGGACAGATCGGGGAGACCCAGTACTTC.